The clone carrying this T cell receptor (beta chain) was detected only a few times. The antigen is unknown. These data are taken from a study of CD4+ T cells in melanoma. Study observations and caveats: In melanoma, neoantigen-specific CD4+ T cells reportedly differed in differentiation state. CD8+ T cell, macrophage and B cell function reportedly correlated with neoantigen-specific CD4+ T cells.

Repertoires were generated with immunoSEQ multiplex PCR, while TCRdb's copy carries only in-frame clones and drops some. The sample gives about 15,000 clones, around four fifths of which show up once; about 5.8% is in the top ten. CDR1 and CDR2 (germline): SGHTA, FQGTGA. V lost 5 bases and J lost 0, with 11 bases in between. The CDR3 is 16 amino acids. The clonotype comes from a human donor with melanoma. Sample: cells from a culture (not recorded whether cultured in vitro). The chain carries TRBV7-3 and TRBJ2-6; the D call may be TRBD1 or TRBD2 (5 bases each). CDR3 bases: TGTGCCAGCAGCCGGGACCGAAGCTCTGGGGCCAACGTCCTGACTTTC. Protein: CASSRDRSSGANVLTF.